This T cell receptor beta chain derives from a study of T-cell reconstitution after alpha-beta-depleted transplantation in children. The CDR3 contains 15 residues. With 3 bases clipped from V and 4 bases from J, the junction kept 5 bases outside the gene matches. CDR1 is SGDLS and CDR2 is YYNGEE in the germline V gene. Using unique molecular identifiers, the investigators prepared the TCRbeta library. TCRdb used MiXCR to reprocess the PCR reads, holding one entry per CDR3 protein. The sample lists 640,000 or so distinct CDR3 sequences, approximately 16% occurring once. Here the sequenced sample was PBMCs from the stem cell graft donor, taken from the stem cell graft. The rearrangement uses TRBV9 and TRBJ1-5; 9 bases match TRBD1. The clonotype originates from a human donor who donated a stem cell graft to a child with acute myeloid leukemia. As DNA, the CDR3 is TGTGCCAGCAGCGCCCGCGGACAGGGGAATCAGCCCCAGCATTTT. It yields the protein CASSARGQGNQPQHF.